This T cell receptor (beta chain) comes out of a study of spatial heterogeneity in lung cancer. The sample holds many counts of this clonotype. No antigen is known for it. Individual TCR cDNA molecules each bore their own unique molecular identifier. TCRdb reprocessed the 5' RACE reads via MiXCR and lists one record per CDR3 protein. This table holds roughly 80,000 distinct CDR3 sequences, approximately 8.1% found once. Sample time point: sample taken at primary tumor resection. Samples were obtained from about 72 donors, all untreated early-stage non-small cell lung cancer patients. Unsorted whole RNA of tumor, nontumor lung or frozen PBMC was sequenced. Points from the study as a whole: The study found ubiquitous expanded tumor TCRs in blood more at resection than follow-up.

This receptor was obtained from a male donor with early-stage non-small cell lung cancer. Sequenced here: PBMCs, sampled at surgery.

The CDR3 DNA reads as TGTGCCAGCAGAGCGACAGGGGACACTAATGAAAAACTGTTTTTT. This sequence encodes CASRATGDTNEKLFF. The rearrangement links TRBV2 to TRBJ1-4; 8 bases line up with TRBD1. Germline V gene sequence: CDR1 SNHLY, CDR2 FYNNEI. The CDR3 runs 15 residues. Trimming took 6 bases from V and 2 from J; bases not matched to a gene: 5.